These 23 T cell receptor beta chains share one sample of origin, sequenced in a study of cytomegalovirus exposure and HLA in healthy donors (dated by TCRdb to 2016 to 2017). Library generation was performed with the immunoSEQ multiplex PCR assay. For the multiplex PCR, a mixture combining 60 forward primers for TCR Vbeta segments and 13 reverse primers for TCR Jbeta segments was used. TCRdb holds this immuneACCESS table with in-frame rearrangements only. Some clones are missing; in checked studies, unresolved V genes explain under half, and the rest has no known cause. This sample has about 150,000 clones in its table, and over 75% of those were observed once. About 0.66% of the sample belongs to the ten largest clones. The specimen was PBMCs. All receptors come from a male donor in good health and CMV-seronegative.

V is TRBV4-3 and J is TRBJ2-2; 15 nucleotides line up with TRBD2. This CDR3 contains 19 residues. Germline values: CDR1 LGHNA, CDR2 YSLEER. V dropped 0 bases and J dropped 4; count of bases not matched to a gene: 6. The CDR3 nucleotides are TGCGCCAGCAGCCAAGATCACGGACTAGCGGGAGGGCCCACCGGGGAGCTGTTTTTT. Translated, it gives CASSQDHGLAGGPTGELFF.

The rearrangement uses TRBV23-1 and TRBJ2-1, with 7 bases that match TRBD1. TRBV23-1 is an ORF for which the function is uncertain. This CDR3 spans 16 amino acids. Trimming at V came to 3 bases and at J to 3 bases, leaving 8 bases not matched to a gene. This CDR3 is CASSHIQGFYYNEQFF. The CDR3 DNA reads as TGCGCCAGCAGTCACATACAGGGGTTTTACTACAATGAGCAGTTCTTC.

The chain links TRBV7-9 to TRBJ1-2, with D maybe TRBD1 (5 bases). Trimming removed 3 bases at V and 5 bases at J, with 22 bases between. Germline V gene data show CDR1 as SEHNR and CDR2 as FQNEAQ (reference sequence). This CDR3 has 17 amino acids. CDR3 sequence reads: CASSFFPGLGVWYGYTF. The CDR3 bases are TGTGCCAGCAGCTTTTTTCCGGGACTAGGAGTGTGGTATGGCTACACCTTC.

This clone occurred a few times. J is TRBJ2-2 and V is TRBV30, with 7 bases fitting TRBD1. The V gene's germline CDR1 is GTSNPN and CDR2 SVGIG (reference sequence). The V and J ends lost 2 bases and 7 bases, in that order; junction bases with no gene match: 4. The CDR3 is made up of 13 amino acids. CDR3 nucleotides: TGTGCCTGGAGTACAGGGGTTTACGGGGAGCTGTTTTTT. This sequence encodes CAWSTGVYGELFF.

The chain links TRBV30 to TRBJ1-1, with TRBD1 as a possible D gene (5 bases). Germline-derived CDR1 and CDR2 are GTSNPN and SVGIG (reference sequence). The V and J ends lost 5 bases and 2 bases respectively, with 9 bases between them. This CDR3 comprises 12 residues. CDR3 DNA: TGTGCCTGGCGGGGGGGTAACACTGAAGCTTTCTTT. Translated: CAWRGGNTEAFF.

The gene calls are TRBV29-1 and TRBJ2-1, with 9 nucleotides matching TRBD2. The V gene's germline CDR1 is SQVTM and CDR2 ANQGSEA. The CDR3 length is 14 residues. The V gene end was trimmed by 7 bases and the J gene end by 2 bases; junction bases not matched to a gene: 6. CDR3 loop: CSARLAETYNEQFF. DNA for the CDR3: TGCAGCGCCAGACTAGCGGAGACCTACAATGAGCAGTTCTTC.

The rearrangement links TRBV7-9 to TRBJ2-3; 8 bases map to TRBD1. The germline V gene has CDR1 SEHNR and CDR2 FQNEAQ (reference sequence). The CDR3 length is 14 residues. V lost 3 bases, J lost 5 bases, and 4 bases stayed unmatched. The CDR3 spells CASSFGRGRDTQYF. The CDR3 coding sequence is TGTGCCAGCAGCTTTGGCAGGGGGCGAGATACGCAGTATTTT.

The J gene is TRBJ1-1, the V gene TRBV9, with TRBD1 identical over 10 bases. Per germline, CDR1 SGDLS and CDR2 YYNGEE. This CDR3 contains 19 residues. V gave up 0 bases and J gave up 0 bases; unmatched junction bases: 11. The CDR3 region is CASSVESMDRGYMNTEAFF. CDR3 DNA: TGTGCCAGCAGCGTAGAAAGTATGGACAGGGGGTATATGAACACTGAAGCTTTCTTT.

This sequence joins TRBV21-1 and TRBJ1-2; the table assigns TRBD1, which was not confirmed against the DNA. TRBV21-1 is termed a pseudogene. This CDR3 is built from 14 residues. The CDR3 coding sequence is TGTGCCAGCAGCAAGGGTAGGACACTGAGGGGCTACACCTTC. Protein sequence: CASSKGRTLRGYTF.

The rearrangement links TRBV19 to TRBJ2-5; 10 bases line up with TRBD1. Per germline, CDR1 LNHDA and CDR2 SQIVND (reference sequence). The V and J ends lost 5 bases and 3 bases, in that order; junction bases with no gene match: 3. The CDR3 loop spans 14 amino acids. This CDR3 reads CASSPTGGEETQYF. The CDR3 DNA follows: TGTGCCAGTAGTCCGACAGGGGGCGAAGAGACCCAGTACTTC.

In its sample, this clone was seen a few times. The V call is TRBV18, the J call TRBJ2-7, with 9 bases matching TRBD2. This CDR3 spans 15 amino acids. V dropped 6 bases and J dropped 7; count of bases not matched to a gene: 13. In germline, CDR1 is KGHSH, CDR2 LQKENI. The CDR3 loop reads CASSHSTSGLGEQYF. CDR3 sequence (DNA): TGTGCCAGCTCCCACTCGACTAGCGGCCTAGGGGAGCAGTACTTC.

The chain links TRBV6-6 to TRBJ2-3; a possible D gene is TRBD2 (5 bases). CDR3 length: 16 amino acids. Germline values: CDR1 MNHNY, CDR2 SVGAGI (reference sequence). V shed 0 bases and J shed 1 base, with 11 bases lying between them. In DNA form, the CDR3 reads TGTGCCAGCAGTTACTCGATAGCGTCGGGCACAGATACGCAGTATTTT. Amino acids: CASSYSIASGTDTQYF.

In this sample, this clone turned up a few times. The rearrangement uses TRBV20-1 and TRBJ2-7; the D gene is possibly TRBD1 (5 bases). The V end was cut by 5 bases, the J end by 5 bases, with 10 bases between. The CDR3 consists of 11 residues. From germline, CDR1 is DFQATT and CDR2 SNEGSKA (reference sequence). The CDR3 DNA reads as TGCAGTGCTTCCCTCAGGGACGAGCAGTACTTC. Encoded protein: CSASLRDEQYF.

J is TRBJ2-5 and V is TRBV27; D might be TRBD2 (5 bases). Matching the DNA end better, TRBJ2-7 makes the J call doubtful. In germline, CDR1 is MNHEY, CDR2 SMNVEV (reference sequence). This CDR3 has 13 amino acids. The CDR3 DNA reads TGTGCCAGCAGTCCCGGGATCACCTACGAGCAGTACTTC. It codes for CASSPGITYEQYF.

V usage is TRBV30 and J usage is TRBJ1-4; weak D call: TRBD1 (5 bases). The CDR3 totals 13 residues. Trimming pared 1 base from V and 15 bases from J, leaving 18 bases between. The V gene's germline CDR1 is GTSNPN and CDR2 SVGIG (reference sequence). Written as DNA, the CDR3 is TGTGCCTGGAGTGCCGGGGGAGGACCGTTGGTGTTTTTT. Translated: CAWSAGGGPLVFF.

V gene TRBV6-5 combines with J gene TRBJ1-2, with 11 bases that match TRBD1. Germline trimming cut 6 bases from V and 7 bases from J; bases unmatched to any gene: 10. This CDR3 spans 15 amino acids. Germline CDR1 is MNHEY and CDR2 is SVGAGI. CDR3 protein: CASSLVSGTGGGYTF. CDR3 in DNA: TGTGCCAGCAGCCTGGTTTCCGGGACAGGGGGTGGCTACACCTTC.

The chain joins TRBV29-1 to TRBJ2-6; TRBD1 matches 7 bases. The CDR3 spans 16 residues. Germline loops: CDR1 SQVTM, CDR2 ANQGSEA. V trimming: 3 bases; J trimming: 2 bases; junction bases outside the gene matches: 7. The CDR3 reads CSVEIDGTAGANVLTF. As DNA, the CDR3 is TGCAGCGTTGAGATCGACGGGACAGCTGGGGCCAACGTCCTGACTTTC.

This chain connects TRBV25-1 to TRBJ2-2; maybe TRBD1 (5 bases). Trimming left V 8 bases short and J 3 bases short, with 13 bases between. CDR1 and CDR2 (germline): MGHDK, SYGVNS. There are 14 residues in the CDR3. CDR3 sequence: CASSGAEDTGELFF. DNA for the CDR3: TGTGCCAGCTCTGGGGCGGAAGACACCGGGGAGCTGTTTTTT.

This chain connects TRBV5-4 to TRBJ2-2; 10 bases match TRBD2. The CDR3 has 16 amino acids. V shed 3 bases, J shed 7 bases, and the junction held 9 bases outside the gene matches. The germline V gene encodes CDR1 SGHNT and CDR2 YYREEE (reference sequence). This chain's CDR3 is CASSWSGGGIGGELFF. The CDR3 region has the DNA TGTGCCAGCAGCTGGAGCGGGGGGGGAATTGGCGGGGAGCTGTTTTTT.

The chain recombines TRBV30 with TRBJ2-3; 9 bases agree with TRBD2. The CDR3 is 14 amino acids. CDR1 and CDR2 (germline): GTSNPN, SVGIG (reference sequence). The ends lost 2 bases at V and 2 bases at J; junction bases unmatched: 2. The chain's CDR3 is CAWSRGLATDTQYF. The DNA of the CDR3 is TGTGCCTGGAGTAGGGGACTAGCCACAGATACGCAGTATTTT.

This clone was seen only a few times. The V gene is TRBV30, the J gene TRBJ2-2; D is unresolved. The CDR3 length is 14 residues. V was cut by 2 bases and J by 1 base, with 8 bases left in between. The germline V gene has CDR1 GTSNPN and CDR2 SVGIG (reference sequence). CDR3 sequence (DNA): TGTGCCTGGAGTAAAAGCCAGAACACCGGGGAGCTGTTTTTT. The encoded protein is CAWSKSQNTGELFF.

The CDR3 coding sequence is TGTGCCAGCACTTCCCCTGGGGGGACCTACGAGCAGTACTTC. Its protein product is CASTSPGGTYEQYF. The rearrangement joins TRBV6-5 to TRBJ2-7, with D maybe TRBD2 (6 bases). The germline CDR1 and CDR2 sequences are MNHEY and SVGAGI. This CDR3 has 14 amino acids. Trimming removed 7 bases from V and 2 bases from J, with 15 bases in between.

J is TRBJ1-2 and V is TRBV19; D call uncertain. The CDR3 extends over 13 amino acids. Germline CDR1 and CDR2: LNHDA and SQIVND (reference sequence). V lost 0 bases and J lost 4, with 6 bases in between. The CDR3 DNA follows: TGTGCCAGTAGTATAGAAGCAGGCTATGGCTACACCTTC. Translation: CASSIEAGYGYTF.